Presented here are 8 T cell receptor beta chains from one specimen sequenced in a study of T cell repertoires in cytomegalovirus infection. No antigen is known for these receptors. TCRdb reprocessed the reads via MiXCR and lists one record per CDR3 protein. Among roughly 990,000 distinct CDR3 sequences, roughly 30% were seen once, and the ten largest hold more than 12%. The sequencing used cultured CD8+ T cells from PBMCs, collected from culture after CMV antigen stimulation. These receptors all stem from a human donor in good health (CMV status not recorded). Some clones in this sample may be carry-over from other donors' samples.

The chain couples TRBV27 to TRBJ2-5; 7 bases agree with TRBD2. The length of the CDR3 is 16 residues. The V and J ends lost 2 bases and 4 bases, in that order; junction bases with no gene match: 10. Germline lookup yields CDR1 MNHEY and CDR2 SMNVEV (reference sequence). The DNA of the CDR3 is TGTGCCAGCAGTTTAGGCACACGGGGAGGGGCAGAGACCCAGTACTTC. It codes for CASSLGTRGGAETQYF.

This clonotype was seen only a few times. The genes are TRBV6-5 and TRBJ2-2; no clear D. Germline V CDR1 and CDR2: MNHEY, SVGAGI. The CDR3 runs to 15 residues. The V and J ends lost 6 bases and 0 bases respectively, with 11 bases between them. Here the CDR3 DNA reads TGTGCCAGCAGCACCCTAAAACCGAACACCGGGGAGCTGTTTTTT. It codes for CASSTLKPNTGELFF.

This sequence joins TRBV27 and TRBJ2-1, with TRBD1 as a possible D gene (6 bases). The CDR3 runs 16 residues. Germline values: CDR1 MNHEY, CDR2 SMNVEV (reference sequence). Trimming pared 7 bases from V and 7 bases from J, leaving 23 bases between. As DNA, the CDR3 is TGTGCCAGCATACTATCCGGTTCGACAGGTGTAAATGAGCAGTTCTTC. Translation gives CASILSGSTGVNEQFF.

In its sample, this clonotype was seen a few times. The rearrangement links TRBV4-3 to TRBJ1-2; TRBD1 agrees at 9 bases. The CDR3 is 15 residues long. Germline CDR1 LGHNA, CDR2 YSLEER. Trimming at V came to 6 bases and at J to 4 bases, leaving 9 bases not matched to a gene. CDR3 protein: CASSLGTGLGYGYTF. DNA for the CDR3: TGCGCCAGCAGTCTGGGGACAGGGCTTGGCTATGGCTACACCTTC.

The chain employs TRBV20-1 and TRBJ1-4; 9 bases map to TRBD1. Germline V gene lookup returns CDR1 DFQATT and CDR2 SNEGSKA (reference sequence). The CDR3 runs to 15 residues. V gave up 0 bases and J gave up 8 bases; unmatched junction bases: 7. CDR3 bases: TGCAGTGCTAGAGATAACAGGGGGCTTGGGGAAAAACTGTTTTTT. Protein sequence: CSARDNRGLGEKLFF.

Many counts were recorded for this clonotype. The chain has TRBV12-3 or TRBV12-4 and TRBJ2-2, with D unresolved. Trimming took 1 base from V and 6 from J, leaving 9 bases between them. The CDR3 loop spans 14 amino acids. The chain's CDR3 is CASSLVGPPGELFF. The CDR3 nucleotides are TGTGCCAGCAGTTTAGTCGGGCCCCCCGGGGAGCTGTTTTTT.

This clonotype was counted between two and nine times. The genes are TRBV2 and TRBJ2-1; a possible D gene is TRBD2 (7 bases). This CDR3 comprises 14 residues. Germline lookup yields CDR1 SNHLY and CDR2 FYNNEI. The V and J ends lost 4 bases and 7 bases respectively, with 14 bases between them. Here the CDR3 reads CASSGGGRSNEQFF. The CDR3 DNA sequence: TGTGCCAGCAGTGGGGGGGGCAGGAGTAATGAGCAGTTCTTC.

This clonotype was recorded a few times. The chain carries TRBV15 and TRBJ2-1, with D unclear. Trimming cost V 0 bases and J 3 bases, with 3 bases left between them. From germline, CDR1 is LNHNV and CDR2 YYDKDF (reference sequence). The CDR3 has 13 amino acids. In nucleotides, the CDR3 is TGTGCCACCAGCAGAGATAACTACAATGAGCAGTTCTTC. It is translated as CATSRDNYNEQFF. Looking up the rest from reference TRBV15 and TRBJ2-1 gives the full variable domain: DAMVIQNPRYQVTQFGKPVTLSCSQTLNHNVMYWYQQKSSQAPKLLFHYYDKDFNNEADTPDNFQSRRPNTSFCFLDIRSPGLGDTAMYLCATSRDNYNEQFFGPGTRLTVL.